This TCR beta chain was identified during a study of graft-versus-host responses after intestinal transplantation. The repertoire was sequenced with immunoSEQ multiplex PCR; TCRdb's copy has only in-frame clones and lacks some. The data show 8,500 to 11,000 clones, just over 30% seen once. Sorting was performed after the reaction on proliferating CFSE-low CD3+CD4+ and CD3+CD8+ responders. The clonotype comes from a human patient who was an organ donor for intestinal transplantation. Sample: alloreactive CD4+ T cells from a mixed lymphocyte reaction culture, taken before transplantation. Specified subset: CFSE-low proliferating T cells sorted from roughly six-day pre-transplant mixed lymphocyte reaction (GvH or HvG direction).

CDR3 loop: CASSQVGGSAGELFF. In DNA form, the CDR3 reads TGCGCCAGCAGCCAAGTCGGAGGGTCGGCCGGGGAGCTGTTTTTT. The chain joins TRBV4-3 to TRBJ2-2; the D gene is possibly TRBD2 (6 bases). V gave up 1 base and J gave up 6 bases, with 12 bases separating them. Germline V gene data show CDR1 as LGHNA and CDR2 as YSLEER. There are 15 residues in the CDR3.